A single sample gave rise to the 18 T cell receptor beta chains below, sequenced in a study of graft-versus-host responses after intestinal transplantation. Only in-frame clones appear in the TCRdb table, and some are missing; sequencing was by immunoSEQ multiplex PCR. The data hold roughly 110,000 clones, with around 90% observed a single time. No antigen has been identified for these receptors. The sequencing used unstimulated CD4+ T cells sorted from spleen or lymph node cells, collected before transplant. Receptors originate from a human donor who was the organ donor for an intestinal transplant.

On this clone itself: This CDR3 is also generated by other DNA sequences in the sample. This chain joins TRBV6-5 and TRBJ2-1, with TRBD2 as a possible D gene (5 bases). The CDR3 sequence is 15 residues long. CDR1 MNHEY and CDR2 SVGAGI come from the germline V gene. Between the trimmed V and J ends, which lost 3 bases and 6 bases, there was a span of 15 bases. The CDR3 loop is CASSYEAGGGNEQFF. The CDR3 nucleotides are TGTGCCAGCAGTTATGAAGCTGGAGGCGGCAATGAGCAGTTCTTC.

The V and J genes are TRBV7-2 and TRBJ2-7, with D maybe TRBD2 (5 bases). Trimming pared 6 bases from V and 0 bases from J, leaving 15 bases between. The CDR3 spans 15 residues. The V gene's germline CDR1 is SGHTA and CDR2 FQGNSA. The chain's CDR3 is CASSQAALSSYEQYF. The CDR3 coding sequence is TGTGCCAGCAGTCAAGCGGCCCTGAGCTCCTACGAGCAGTACTTC.

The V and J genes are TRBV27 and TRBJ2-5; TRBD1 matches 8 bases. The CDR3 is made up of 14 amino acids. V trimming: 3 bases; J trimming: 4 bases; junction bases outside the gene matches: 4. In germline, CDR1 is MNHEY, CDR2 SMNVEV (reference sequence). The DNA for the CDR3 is TGTGCCAGCAGTTTCCGGACAGGGAGAGAGACCCAGTACTTC. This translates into CASSFRTGRETQYF.

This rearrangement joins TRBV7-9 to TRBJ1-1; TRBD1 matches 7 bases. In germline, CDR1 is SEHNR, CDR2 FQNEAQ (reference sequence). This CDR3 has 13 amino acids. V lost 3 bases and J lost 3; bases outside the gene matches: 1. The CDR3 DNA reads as TGTGCCAGCAGCTTTGACAGGGACACTGAAGCTTTCTTT. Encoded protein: CASSFDRDTEAFF.

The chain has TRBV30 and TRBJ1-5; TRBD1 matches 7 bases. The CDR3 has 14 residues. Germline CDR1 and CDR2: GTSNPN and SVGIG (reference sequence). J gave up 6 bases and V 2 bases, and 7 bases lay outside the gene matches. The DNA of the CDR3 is TGTGCCTGGAGTAAGACAGGGTGGGCTCAGCCCCAGCATTTT. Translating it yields CAWSKTGWAQPQHF. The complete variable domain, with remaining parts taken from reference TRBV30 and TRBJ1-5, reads SQTIHQWPATLVQPVGSPLSLECTVEGTSNPNLYWYRQAAGRGLQLLFYSVGIGQISSEVPQNLSASRPQDRQFILSSKKLLLSDSGFYLCAWSKTGWAQPQHFGDGTRLSIL.

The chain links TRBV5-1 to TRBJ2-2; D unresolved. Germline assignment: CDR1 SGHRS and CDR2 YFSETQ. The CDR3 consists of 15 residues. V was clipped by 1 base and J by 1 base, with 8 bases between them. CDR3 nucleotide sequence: TGCGCCAGCAGCTTGTTTCCGGGGAACACCGGGGAGCTGTTTTTT. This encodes CASSLFPGNTGELFF.

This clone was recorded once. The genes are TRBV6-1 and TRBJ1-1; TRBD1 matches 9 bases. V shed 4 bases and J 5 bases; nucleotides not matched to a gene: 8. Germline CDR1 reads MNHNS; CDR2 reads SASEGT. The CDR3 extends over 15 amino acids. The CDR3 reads CASSGPDRGETEAFF. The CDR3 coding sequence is TGTGCCAGCAGTGGACCGGACAGGGGTGAAACTGAAGCTTTCTTT.

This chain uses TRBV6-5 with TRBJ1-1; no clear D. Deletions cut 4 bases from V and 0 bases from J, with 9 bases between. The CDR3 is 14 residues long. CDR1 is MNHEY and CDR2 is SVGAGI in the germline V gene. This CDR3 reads CASSSPLMNTEAFF. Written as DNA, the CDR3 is TGTGCCAGCAGTTCCCCTTTAATGAACACTGAAGCTTTCTTT.

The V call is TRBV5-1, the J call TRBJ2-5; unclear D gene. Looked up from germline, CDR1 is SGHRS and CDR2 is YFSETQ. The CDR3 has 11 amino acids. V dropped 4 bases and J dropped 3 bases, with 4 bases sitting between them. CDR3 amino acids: CASSVEETQYF. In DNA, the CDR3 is TGCGCCAGCAGCGTGGAAGAGACCCAGTACTTC.

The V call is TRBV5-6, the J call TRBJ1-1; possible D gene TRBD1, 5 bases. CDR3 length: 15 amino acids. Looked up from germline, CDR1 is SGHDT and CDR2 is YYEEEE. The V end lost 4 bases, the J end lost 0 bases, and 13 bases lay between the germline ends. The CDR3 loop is CASSPWTLMNTEAFF. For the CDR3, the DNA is TGTGCCAGCAGCCCCTGGACACTCATGAACACTGAAGCTTTCTTT.

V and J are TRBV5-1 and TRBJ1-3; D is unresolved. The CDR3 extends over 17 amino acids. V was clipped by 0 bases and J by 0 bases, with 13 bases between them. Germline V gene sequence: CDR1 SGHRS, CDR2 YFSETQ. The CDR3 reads CASSLGPALSSGNTIYF. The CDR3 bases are TGCGCCAGCAGCTTGGGCCCAGCCTTATCCTCTGGAAACACCATATATTTT.

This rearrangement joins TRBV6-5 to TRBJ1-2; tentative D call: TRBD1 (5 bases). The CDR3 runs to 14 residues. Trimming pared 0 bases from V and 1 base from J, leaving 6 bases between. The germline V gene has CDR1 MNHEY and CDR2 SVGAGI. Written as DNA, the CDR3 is TGTGCCAGCAGTTACTCGGGGGTTAACTATGGCTACACCTTC. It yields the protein CASSYSGVNYGYTF.

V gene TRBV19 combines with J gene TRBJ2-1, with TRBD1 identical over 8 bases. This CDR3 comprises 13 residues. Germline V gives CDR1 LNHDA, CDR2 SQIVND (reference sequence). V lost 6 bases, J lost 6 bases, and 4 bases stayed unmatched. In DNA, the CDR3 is TGTGCCAGTAGGATGACAGGGGTCAATGAGCAGTTCTTC. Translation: CASRMTGVNEQFF.

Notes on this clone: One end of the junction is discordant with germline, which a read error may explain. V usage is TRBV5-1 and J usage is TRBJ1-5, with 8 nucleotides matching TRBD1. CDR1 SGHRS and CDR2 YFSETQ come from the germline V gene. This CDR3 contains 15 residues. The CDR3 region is CASSLDRAQNQPQHF. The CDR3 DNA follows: TGCGCCAGCAGTTTGGACAGGGCACAGAATCAGCCCCAGCATTTT. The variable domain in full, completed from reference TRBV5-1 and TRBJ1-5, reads KAGVTQTPRYLIKTRGQQVTLSCSPISGHRSVSWYQQTPGQGLQFLFEYFSETQRNKGNFPGRFSGRQFSNSRSEMNVSTLELGDSALYLCASSLDRAQNQPQHFGDGTRLSIL.

The CDR3 nucleotides are TGCGCCAGCAGCTCCCTGGGCCGTGGGCAACAAGAGACCCAGTACTTC. Translation gives CASSSLGRGQQETQYF. The genes are TRBV5-1 and TRBJ2-5; D gene unclear. This CDR3 has 16 residues. Germline V gene sequence: CDR1 SGHRS, CDR2 YFSETQ. Trimming cost V 3 bases and J 2 bases, with 17 bases left between them.

The CDR3 bases are TGTGCCACCAGCGGAGGGACAGGGGGCTCCTACGAGCAGTACTTC. Protein product: CATSGGTGGSYEQYF. The chain combines TRBV15 with TRBJ2-7; 11 bases map to TRBD1. This CDR3 has 15 residues. V lost 5 bases, J lost 0 bases, and 3 bases stayed unmatched. Germline assignment: CDR1 LNHNV and CDR2 YYDKDF (reference sequence).

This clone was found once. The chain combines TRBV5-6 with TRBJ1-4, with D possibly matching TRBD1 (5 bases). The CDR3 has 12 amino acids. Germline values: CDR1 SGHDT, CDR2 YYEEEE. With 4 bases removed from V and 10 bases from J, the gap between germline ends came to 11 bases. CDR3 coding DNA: TGTGCCAGCAGCCCAAGGGGTAGAAAACTGTTTTTT. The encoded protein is CASSPRGRKLFF.

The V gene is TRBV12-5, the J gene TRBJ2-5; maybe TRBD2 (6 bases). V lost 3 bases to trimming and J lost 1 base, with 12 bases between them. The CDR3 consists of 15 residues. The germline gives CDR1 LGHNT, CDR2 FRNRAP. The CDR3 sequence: CASGLPGRGQETQYF. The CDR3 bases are TGTGCTAGTGGTTTACCCGGGAGAGGCCAAGAGACCCAGTACTTC.